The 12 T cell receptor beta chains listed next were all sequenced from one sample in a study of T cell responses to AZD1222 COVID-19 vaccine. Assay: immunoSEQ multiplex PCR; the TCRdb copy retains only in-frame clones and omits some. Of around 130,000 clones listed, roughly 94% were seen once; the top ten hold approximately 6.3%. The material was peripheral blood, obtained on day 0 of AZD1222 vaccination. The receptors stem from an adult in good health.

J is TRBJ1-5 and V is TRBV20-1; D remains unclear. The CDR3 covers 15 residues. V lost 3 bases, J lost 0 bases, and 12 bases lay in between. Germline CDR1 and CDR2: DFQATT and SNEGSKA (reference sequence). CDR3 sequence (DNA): TGCAGTGCTAGTTTAAGCACGAATAGCAATCAGCCCCAGCATTTT. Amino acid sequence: CSASLSTNSNQPQHF.

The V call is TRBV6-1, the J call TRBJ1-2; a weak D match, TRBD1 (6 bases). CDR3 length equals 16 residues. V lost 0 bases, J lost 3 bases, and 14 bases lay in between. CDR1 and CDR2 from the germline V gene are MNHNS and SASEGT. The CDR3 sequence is CASSEALDRTYYGYTF. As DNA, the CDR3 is TGTGCCAGCAGTGAAGCCCTCGACAGGACCTACTATGGCTACACCTTC.

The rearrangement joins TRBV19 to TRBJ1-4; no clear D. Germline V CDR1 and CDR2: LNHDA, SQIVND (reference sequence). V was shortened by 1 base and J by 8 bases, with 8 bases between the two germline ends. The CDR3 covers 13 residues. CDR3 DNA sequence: TGTGCCAGTAGTATAGGAGGGAACGAAAAACTGTTTTTT. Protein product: CASSIGGNEKLFF.

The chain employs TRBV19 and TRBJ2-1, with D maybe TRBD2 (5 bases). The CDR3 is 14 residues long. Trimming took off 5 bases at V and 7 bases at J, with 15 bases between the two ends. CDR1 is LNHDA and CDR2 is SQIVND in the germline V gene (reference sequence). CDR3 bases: TGTGCCAGTAGTTTGAGAGATACTAGAAATGAGCAGTTCTTC. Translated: CASSLRDTRNEQFF.

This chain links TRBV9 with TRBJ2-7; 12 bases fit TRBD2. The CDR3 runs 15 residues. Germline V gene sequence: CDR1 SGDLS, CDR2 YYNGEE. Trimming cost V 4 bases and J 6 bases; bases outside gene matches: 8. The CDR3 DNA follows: TGTGCCAGCAGCTCCGACGGACTAGCGGGATCCGAGCAGTACTTC. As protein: CASSSDGLAGSEQYF. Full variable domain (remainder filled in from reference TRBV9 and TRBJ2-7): DSGVTQTPKHLITATGQRVTLRCSPRSGDLSVYWYQQSLDQGLQFLIQYYNGEERAKGNILERFSAQQFPDLHSELNLSSLELGDSALYFCASSSDGLAGSEQYFGPGTRLTVT.

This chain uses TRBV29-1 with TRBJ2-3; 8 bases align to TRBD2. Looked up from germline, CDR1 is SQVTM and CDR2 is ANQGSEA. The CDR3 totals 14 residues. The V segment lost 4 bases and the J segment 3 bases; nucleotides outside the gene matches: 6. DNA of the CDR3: TGCAGCGTTGTCACTAGCGGAGGAACAGATACGCAGTATTTT. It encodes CSVVTSGGTDTQYF.

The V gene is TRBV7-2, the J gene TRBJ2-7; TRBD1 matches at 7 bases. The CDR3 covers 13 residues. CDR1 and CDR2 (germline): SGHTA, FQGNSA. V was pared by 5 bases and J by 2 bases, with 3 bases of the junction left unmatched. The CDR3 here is CASSRQGPYEQYF. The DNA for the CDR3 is TGTGCCAGCAGCCGACAGGGCCCCTACGAGCAGTACTTC.

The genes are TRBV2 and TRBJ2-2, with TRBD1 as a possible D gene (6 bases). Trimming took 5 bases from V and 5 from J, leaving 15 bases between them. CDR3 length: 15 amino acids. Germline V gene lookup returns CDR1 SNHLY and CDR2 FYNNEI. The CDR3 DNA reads TGTGCCAGCAGTCGTCCTTTACAGGGTACCGGGGAGCTGTTTTTT. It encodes CASSRPLQGTGELFF.

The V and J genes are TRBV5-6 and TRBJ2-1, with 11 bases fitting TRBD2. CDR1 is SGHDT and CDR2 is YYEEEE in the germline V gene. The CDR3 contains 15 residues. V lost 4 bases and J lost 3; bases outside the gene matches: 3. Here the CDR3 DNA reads TGTGCCAGCAGCAAGGGACTAGCGGTCTACAATGAGCAGTTCTTC. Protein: CASSKGLAVYNEQFF.

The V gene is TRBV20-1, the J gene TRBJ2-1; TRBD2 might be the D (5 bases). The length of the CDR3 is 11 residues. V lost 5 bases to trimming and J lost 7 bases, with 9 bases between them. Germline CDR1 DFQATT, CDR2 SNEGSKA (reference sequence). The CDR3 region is CSAPRGNEQFF. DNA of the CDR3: TGCAGTGCTCCTCGAGGGAATGAGCAGTTCTTC.

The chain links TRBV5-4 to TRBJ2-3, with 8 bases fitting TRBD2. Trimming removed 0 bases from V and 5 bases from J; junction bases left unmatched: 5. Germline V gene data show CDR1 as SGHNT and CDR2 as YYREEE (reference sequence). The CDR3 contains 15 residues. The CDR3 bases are TGTGCCAGCAGCTTGGAGGGACTAGGTGGAGATACGCAGTATTTT. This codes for CASSLEGLGGDTQYF.

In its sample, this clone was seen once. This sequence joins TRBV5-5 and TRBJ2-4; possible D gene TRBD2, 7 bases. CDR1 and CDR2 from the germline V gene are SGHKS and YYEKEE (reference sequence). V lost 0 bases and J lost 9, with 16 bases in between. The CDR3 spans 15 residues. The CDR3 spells CASSLEGVRGSIQYF. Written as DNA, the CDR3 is TGTGCCAGCAGCTTGGAGGGGGTGCGGGGGAGCATTCAGTACTTC.